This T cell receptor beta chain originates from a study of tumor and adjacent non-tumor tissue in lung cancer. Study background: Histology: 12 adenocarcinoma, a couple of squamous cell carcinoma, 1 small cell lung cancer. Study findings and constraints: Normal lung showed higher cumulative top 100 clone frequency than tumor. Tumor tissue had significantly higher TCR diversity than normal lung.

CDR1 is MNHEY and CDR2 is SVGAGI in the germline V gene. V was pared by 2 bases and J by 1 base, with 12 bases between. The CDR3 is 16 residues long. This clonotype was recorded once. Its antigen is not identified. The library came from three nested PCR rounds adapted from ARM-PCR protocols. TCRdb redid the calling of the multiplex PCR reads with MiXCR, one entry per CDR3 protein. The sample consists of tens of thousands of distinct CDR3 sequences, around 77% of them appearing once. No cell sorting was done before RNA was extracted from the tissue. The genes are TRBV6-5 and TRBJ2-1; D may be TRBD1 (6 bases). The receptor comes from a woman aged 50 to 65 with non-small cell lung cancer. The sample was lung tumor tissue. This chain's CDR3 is CASSYLRTESYNEQFF. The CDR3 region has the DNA TGTGCCAGCAGTTACCTTCGGACAGAGTCCTACAATGAGCAGTTCTTC.